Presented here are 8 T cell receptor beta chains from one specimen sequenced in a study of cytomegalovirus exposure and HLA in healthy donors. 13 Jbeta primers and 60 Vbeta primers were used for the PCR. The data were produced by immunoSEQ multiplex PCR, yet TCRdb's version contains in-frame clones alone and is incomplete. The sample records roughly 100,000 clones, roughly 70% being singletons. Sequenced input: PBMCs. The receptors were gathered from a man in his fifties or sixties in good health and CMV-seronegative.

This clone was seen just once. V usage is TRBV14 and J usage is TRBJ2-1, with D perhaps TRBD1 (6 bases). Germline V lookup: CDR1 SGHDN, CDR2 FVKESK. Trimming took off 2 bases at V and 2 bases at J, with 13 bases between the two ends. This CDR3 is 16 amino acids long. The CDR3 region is CASSQTQGIPYNEQFF. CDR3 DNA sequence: TGTGCCAGCAGCCAAACACAGGGAATTCCCTACAATGAGCAGTTCTTC.

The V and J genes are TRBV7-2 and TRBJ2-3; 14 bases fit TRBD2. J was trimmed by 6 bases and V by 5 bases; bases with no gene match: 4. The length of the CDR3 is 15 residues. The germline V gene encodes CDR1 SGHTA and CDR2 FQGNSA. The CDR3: CASSLRLAGGDTQYF. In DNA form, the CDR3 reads TGTGCCAGCAGCCTCCGACTAGCGGGGGGGGATACGCAGTATTTT.

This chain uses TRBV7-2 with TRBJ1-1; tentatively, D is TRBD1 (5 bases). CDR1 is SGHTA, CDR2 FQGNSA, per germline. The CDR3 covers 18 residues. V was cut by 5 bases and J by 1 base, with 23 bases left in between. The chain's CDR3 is CASSPRQKSPLANTEAFF. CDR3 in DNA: TGTGCCAGCAGCCCCCGACAGAAATCACCTCTCGCGAACACTGAAGCTTTCTTT. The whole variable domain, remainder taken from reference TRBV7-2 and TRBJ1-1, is GAGVSQSPSNKVTEKGKDVELRCDPISGHTALYWYRQSLGQGLEFLIYFQGNSAPDKSGLPSDRFSAERTGGSVSTLTIQRTQQEDSAVYLCASSPRQKSPLANTEAFFGQGTRLTVV.

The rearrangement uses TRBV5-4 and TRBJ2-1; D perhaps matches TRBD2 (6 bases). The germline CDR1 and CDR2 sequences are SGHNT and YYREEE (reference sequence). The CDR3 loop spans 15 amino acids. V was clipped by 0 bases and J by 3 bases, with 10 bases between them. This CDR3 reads CASSLVLGLYNEQFF. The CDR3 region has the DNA TGTGCCAGCAGCTTGGTTTTGGGACTCTACAATGAGCAGTTCTTC.

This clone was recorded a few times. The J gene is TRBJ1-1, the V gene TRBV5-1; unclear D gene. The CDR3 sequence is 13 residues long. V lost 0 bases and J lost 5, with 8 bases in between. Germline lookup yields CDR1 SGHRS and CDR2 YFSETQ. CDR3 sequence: CASSLAGPTEAFF. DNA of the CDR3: TGCGCCAGCAGCTTGGCAGGCCCTACTGAAGCTTTCTTT.

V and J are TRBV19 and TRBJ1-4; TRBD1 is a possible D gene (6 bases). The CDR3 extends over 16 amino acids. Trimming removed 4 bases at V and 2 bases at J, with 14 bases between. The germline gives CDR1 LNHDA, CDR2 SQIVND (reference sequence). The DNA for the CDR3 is TGTGCCAGTAGTACACCGGGGGGCTCTACTAATGAAAAACTGTTTTTT. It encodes CASSTPGGSTNEKLFF.

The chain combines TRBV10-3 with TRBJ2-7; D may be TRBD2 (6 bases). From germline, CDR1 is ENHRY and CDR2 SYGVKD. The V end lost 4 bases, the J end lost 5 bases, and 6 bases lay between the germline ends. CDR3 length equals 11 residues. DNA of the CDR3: TGTGCCATCAGTGGCGGGGACGAGCAGTACTTC. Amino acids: CAISGGDEQYF.

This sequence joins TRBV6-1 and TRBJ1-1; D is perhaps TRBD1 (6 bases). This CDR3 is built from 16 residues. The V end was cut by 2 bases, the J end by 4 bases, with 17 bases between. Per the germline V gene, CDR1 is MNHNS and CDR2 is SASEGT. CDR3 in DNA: TGTGCCAGCAGTGAACTGCTGGGCAGGGGAAGCACTGAAGCTTTCTTT. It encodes CASSELLGRGSTEAFF.